This T cell receptor beta chain was retrieved from a study of T-cell reconstitution after alpha-beta-depleted transplantation in children. This CDR3 has 14 amino acids. The V and J ends lost 2 bases and 3 bases respectively, with 8 bases between them. CDR1 is SGHTA and CDR2 is FQGNSA in the germline V gene. TCRbeta library preparation incorporated unique molecular identifiers. TCRdb independently ran MiXCR on the PCR reads; one entry per CDR3 protein. The table includes about 610,000 distinct CDR3 sequences, about 10% detected once. Many counts were recorded for this clonotype. The clonotype comes from a human donor who donated a stem cell graft to a child with acute myeloid leukemia. Sequenced material: PBMCs from the stem cell graft donor, taken from the stem cell graft. J is TRBJ2-1 and V is TRBV7-2; D remains ambiguous. The CDR3 DNA is TGTGCCAGCAGCTTACGGGCCAGCTACAATGAGCAGTTCTTC. Its translation is CASSLRASYNEQFF.